These 31 T cell receptor beta chains came from one sample sequenced in a study of T cell repertoires in cytomegalovirus infection (dated 2019 in TCRdb). Antigens for these TCRs are unknown. In light of the paper, this sample's treatment or condition label describes: in vitro stimulation with specific CMV peptide epitopes to enrich CMV-specific T cells. Sequencing was performed on an Illumina HiSeq 1500. TCRdb ran its own pipeline on the public reads, namely fastp trimming at Q25 and MiXCR clone calling, and kept in-frame beta chains. Each entry merges the rows of one CDR3 protein and shows their most common DNA and genes. The sample table shows approximately 600,000 distinct CDR3 sequences, and roughly 43% are seen once. Jointly, the top ten make up roughly 50% of the sample. The material sequenced was cultured PBMCs, taken from culture after CMV antigen stimulation. These receptor sequences come from a human donor in good health (CMV status not recorded). Some clones in this sample may be carry-over from other donors' samples.

This chain joins TRBV6-5 and TRBJ2-2; 7 bases agree with TRBD1. CDR3 size: 16 residues. Unmatched junction bases numbered 9, after V lost 6 bases and J lost 2 bases. The germline V gene has CDR1 MNHEY and CDR2 SVGAGI. CDR3 loop: CASSPGAGGNTGELFF. The CDR3, as DNA: TGTGCCAGCAGCCCCGGGGCAGGGGGTAACACCGGGGAGCTGTTTTTT.

The chain carries TRBV5-1 and TRBJ2-7, with D possibly matching TRBD1 (6 bases). Germline values: CDR1 SGHRS, CDR2 YFSETQ. Trimming removed 0 bases from V and 7 bases from J, with 11 bases in between. This CDR3 spans 13 amino acids. The DNA of the CDR3 is TGCGCCAGCAGCTTGGCGGACAGTCGGGAGCAGTACTTC. It is translated as CASSLADSREQYF.

The J gene is TRBJ2-7, the V gene TRBV20-1; TRBD2 agrees at 7 bases. Looked up from germline, CDR1 is DFQATT and CDR2 is SNEGSKA (reference sequence). J was trimmed by 3 bases and V by 3 bases; bases with no gene match: 8. The CDR3 loop spans 14 amino acids. CDR3 loop: CSARPAGRSYEQYF. CDR3 nucleotide sequence: TGCAGTGCTAGGCCAGCGGGACGAAGCTACGAGCAGTACTTC.

The gene calls are TRBV9 and TRBJ1-2; D is uncertain. Germline assignment: CDR1 SGDLS and CDR2 YYNGEE. This CDR3 comprises 12 residues. V dropped 0 bases and J dropped 8 bases, with 8 bases sitting between them. CDR3 in DNA: TGTGCCAGCAGCGTAGGGGCGGCGGGCTACACCTTC. As protein: CASSVGAAGYTF.

The chain combines TRBV6-2 or TRBV6-3 with TRBJ1-2, with D hard to call. Looked up from germline, CDR1 is MNHEY and CDR2 is SVGEGT. This CDR3 is built from 13 residues. V dropped 6 bases and J dropped 11 bases, with 19 bases sitting between them. The CDR3 reads CASSKTPSGSYTF. Written as DNA, the CDR3 is TGTGCCAGCAGCAAAACTCCATCTGGATCGTACACCTTC.

This chain joins TRBV7-6 and TRBJ1-6; D gene uncertain. The CDR3 extends over 14 amino acids. Germline CDR1 is SGHVS and CDR2 is FNYEAQ. The V end lost 6 bases, the J end lost 9 bases, and 15 bases lay between the germline ends. DNA of the CDR3: TGTGCCAGCAGTTCTAGTCTGGAGGGTTCACCCCTCCACTTT. Translating gives CASSSSLEGSPLHF.

This clonotype was detected a few times. The chain carries TRBV7-2 and TRBJ2-6; no definite D call. This CDR3 has 14 residues. Germline CDR1 is SGHTA and CDR2 is FQGNSA. V lost 5 bases to trimming and J lost 13 bases, with 18 bases between them. CDR3 protein: CASSPSEVQGVLTF. The DNA for the CDR3 is TGTGCCAGCAGCCCGTCCGAGGTCCAAGGGGTCCTGACTTTC.

J is TRBJ2-1 and V is TRBV7-2, with D unclear. CDR3 size: 16 residues. Trimming removed 1 base at V and 3 bases at J, with 13 bases between. The germline gives CDR1 SGHTA, CDR2 FQGNSA. This CDR3 is CASSLDWSTGYNEQFF. CDR3 nucleotides: TGTGCCAGCAGCTTAGATTGGTCGACCGGCTACAATGAGCAGTTCTTC.

The chain couples TRBV14 to TRBJ2-1, with D unclear. This CDR3 spans 15 amino acids. The ends were cut back, 2 bases at V and 4 bases at J, with 12 bases in the middle. The germline gives CDR1 SGHDN, CDR2 FVKESK. DNA of the CDR3: TGTGCCAGCAGCCAATTGAGGCCAGTATACAATGAGCAGTTCTTC. Translated, it gives CASSQLRPVYNEQFF. Combining the CDR3 with reference TRBV14 and TRBJ2-1 gives the whole variable domain EAGVTQFPSHSVIEKGQTVTLRCDPISGHDNLYWYRRVMGKEIKFLLHFVKESKQDESGMPNNRFLAERTGGTYSTLKVQPAELEDSGVYFCASSQLRPVYNEQFFGPGTRLTVL.

With regard to this clonotype: A read error may account for a junction end that differs from germline. The rearrangement joins TRBV7-9 to TRBJ2-1, with TRBD1 matching 7 bases. From germline, CDR1 is SEHNR and CDR2 FQNEAQ (reference sequence). This CDR3 has 15 residues. DNA for the CDR3: TGTGCCAGCAGCTCCCCCGGGACAGCAGTTAATGAGCAGTTATTC. The encoded protein is CASSSPGTAVNEQLF. Using reference TRBV7-9 and TRBJ2-1 for the parts outside the CDR3, the full variable domain is DTGVSQNPRHKITKRGQNVTFRCDPISEHNRLYWYRQTLGQGPEFLTYFQNEAQLEKSRLLSDRFSAERPKGSFSTLEIQRTEQGDSAMYLCASSSPGTAVNEQLFGPGTRLTVL.

The genes are TRBV7-2 and TRBJ2-3; D perhaps matches TRBD2 (5 bases). The CDR3 consists of 13 residues. V shed 3 bases and J shed 3 bases, with 7 bases lying between them. Germline CDR1 and CDR2: SGHTA and FQGNSA. CDR3 coding DNA: TGTGCCAGCAGCTTCGGGGAGACAGATACGCAGTATTTT. Translating gives CASSFGETDTQYF. Drawing the rest from reference TRBV7-2 and TRBJ2-3, the complete variable domain is GAGVSQSPSNKVTEKGKDVELRCDPISGHTALYWYRQSLGQGLEFLIYFQGNSAPDKSGLPSDRFSAERTGGSVSTLTIQRTQQEDSAVYLCASSFGETDTQYFGPGTRLTVL.

There are a few counts of this clonotype. V gene TRBV6-1 combines with J gene TRBJ2-5; D ambiguous. V was pared by 3 bases and J by 0 bases, with 8 bases between. The length of the CDR3 is 14 residues. From germline, CDR1 is MNHNS and CDR2 SASEGT. CDR3 residues: CASSEDPYQETQYF. The CDR3 DNA follows: TGTGCCAGCAGTGAGGATCCGTACCAAGAGACCCAGTACTTC.

The chain joins TRBV7-2 to TRBJ2-5; D call uncertain. The CDR3 totals 14 residues. From germline, CDR1 is SGHTA and CDR2 FQGNSA. With 5 bases removed from V and 4 bases from J, the gap between germline ends came to 14 bases. The CDR3 coding sequence is TGTGCCAGCAGCCGCCGACCGCCGGTAGAGACCCAGTACTTC. Amino acid sequence: CASSRRPPVETQYF.

The V call is TRBV7-6, the J call TRBJ2-2; TRBD1 agrees at 7 bases. The trim removed 7 bases at V and 7 bases at J, leaving 9 bases unmatched. The CDR3 spans 14 residues. Germline assignment: CDR1 SGHVS and CDR2 FNYEAQ. The CDR3 loop is CASTLDRRGGELFF. The CDR3 coding sequence is TGTGCCAGCACCCTGGACAGGAGAGGCGGGGAGCTGTTTTTT.

The chain joins TRBV10-3 to TRBJ2-7; 10 bases agree with TRBD2. The V gene end was trimmed by 5 bases and the J gene end by 6 bases; junction bases not matched to a gene: 13. This CDR3 is 16 amino acids long. Germline loops: CDR1 ENHRY, CDR2 SYGVKD. DNA of the CDR3: TGTGCCATCAGTCCCAACCCGACTAGCGGGCTAGGCGAGCAGTACTTC. This codes for CAISPNPTSGLGEQYF.

CDR3 DNA sequence: TGTGCCAGCAGCTTAGGATCACAGGGCCACGAGCAGTACTTC. Its protein product is CASSLGSQGHEQYF. This rearrangement joins TRBV7-9 to TRBJ2-7; tentative D call: TRBD1 (6 bases). V was clipped by 1 base and J by 5 bases, with 12 bases between them. This CDR3 contains 14 residues. Per germline, CDR1 SEHNR and CDR2 FQNEAQ (reference sequence).

This clonotype was picked up a small number of times. V gene TRBV11-2 combines with J gene TRBJ2-1; D is perhaps TRBD1 (6 bases). Germline V gene sequence: CDR1 SGHAT, CDR2 FQNNGV. The CDR3 extends over 11 amino acids. V was cut by 4 bases and J by 11 bases, with 9 bases left in between. The chain's CDR3 is CASSSGTKQFF. The DNA of the CDR3 is TGTGCCAGCAGCTCCGGGACAAAGCAGTTCTTC.

Points on this clonotype: Sequence at one end of the junction differs from germline and may be a read error. The rearrangement links TRBV7-2 to TRBJ2-2, with 7 positions matching TRBD2. This CDR3 spans 14 amino acids. Per the germline V gene, CDR1 is SGHTA and CDR2 is FQGNSA. CDR3 in amino acids: CASSPRTSSGELCF. The DNA for the CDR3 is TGTGCCAGCAGCCCTCGGACTAGTTCCGGGGAGCTGTGTTTT. Full variable domain (missing parts from reference TRBV7-2 and TRBJ2-2): GAGVSQSPSNKVTEKGKDVELRCDPISGHTALYWYRQSLGQGLEFLIYFQGNSAPDKSGLPSDRFSAERTGGSVSTLTIQRTQQEDSAVYLCASSPRTSSGELCFGEGSRLTVL.

This clonotype was observed a handful of times. The rearrangement links TRBV20-1 to TRBJ2-5; D gene ambiguous. The CDR3 extends over 13 amino acids. The germline V gene has CDR1 DFQATT and CDR2 SNEGSKA (reference sequence). Trimming pared 5 bases from V and 7 bases from J, leaving 17 bases between. The CDR3 protein is CSADHPGDGTQYF. The CDR3 coding sequence is TGCAGTGCTGACCACCCGGGCGATGGGACCCAGTACTTC.

The chain joins TRBV2 to TRBJ1-4; D gene uncertain. Germline CDR1 reads SNHLY; CDR2 reads FYNNEI. Trimming removed 6 bases at V and 6 bases at J, with 14 bases between. This CDR3 is built from 14 residues. The CDR3 here is CASSTPDGDEKLFF. CDR3 in DNA: TGTGCCAGCAGCACACCTGACGGCGATGAAAAACTGTTTTTT.

In this sample, this clonotype turned up many times. The chain is built from TRBV7-8 and TRBJ2-3; D possibly uses TRBD1 or TRBD2 (7 bases each). V gave up 2 bases and J gave up 5 bases, with 17 bases separating them. In germline, CDR1 is SGHVS, CDR2 FQNEAQ. The CDR3 runs to 16 residues. The CDR3 DNA is TGTGCCAGCAGCTTAAGGGGGGGACAGAGCGGAGATACGCAGTATTTT. Its translation is CASSLRGGQSGDTQYF.

This clonotype has just a few counts. J is TRBJ1-2 and V is TRBV5-6; TRBD1 might be the D (6 bases). The CDR3 is made up of 17 amino acids. The V and J ends lost 3 bases and 2 bases respectively, with 20 bases between them. CDR1 and CDR2 (germline): SGHDT, YYEEEE. The CDR3 protein is CASSSETGDPINYGYTF. CDR3 DNA: TGTGCCAGCAGCTCCGAGACAGGAGATCCTATCAACTATGGCTACACCTTC.

This clonotype was seen more than once but under ten times. The chain joins TRBV12-3 or TRBV12-4 to TRBJ1-3; a weak D match, TRBD1 (6 bases). Trimming took off 5 bases at V and 4 bases at J, with 9 bases between the two ends. CDR3 size: 13 residues. The CDR3 spells CASSTGTGNTIYF. In nucleotides, the CDR3 is TGTGCCAGCAGTACCGGGACAGGAAACACCATATATTTT.

The chain employs TRBV7-8 and TRBJ2-2, with D perhaps TRBD1 (6 bases). Germline CDR1 and CDR2: SGHVS and FQNEAQ. The CDR3 is made up of 14 amino acids. Trimming shortened V by 6 bases and J by 1 base, and 9 bases separated the two germline ends. The CDR3 region has the DNA TGTGCCAGCAGGTCGACAGGGAACACCGGGGAGCTGTTTTTT. Translated: CASRSTGNTGELFF.

This chain connects TRBV12-3 or TRBV12-4 to TRBJ1-1, with D possibly matching TRBD1 (5 bases). The CDR3 is made up of 16 amino acids. With 1 base removed from V and 1 base from J, the gap between germline ends came to 13 bases. CDR3 region: CASSLGPPGRNTEAFF. The CDR3 DNA is TGTGCCAGCAGTTTAGGGCCTCCAGGGAGGAACACTGAAGCTTTCTTT.

This rearrangement joins TRBV7-7 to TRBJ2-1; 8 bases align to TRBD1. The CDR3 contains 15 residues. Germline V lookup: CDR1 SSHAT, CDR2 FNYEAQ (reference sequence). After removal of 4 bases from V and 9 bases from J, the junction contained 11 bases not matched to a gene. The CDR3 DNA is TGTGCCAGCAGCTCCGGACAGGGTGGGGTGTCTGAGCAGTTCTTC. This gives the protein CASSSGQGGVSEQFF.

The table lists this clonotype with many counts. The chain combines TRBV12-3 or TRBV12-4 with TRBJ1-2; D uncertain. The CDR3 totals 14 residues. With 6 bases removed from V and 0 bases from J, the gap between germline ends came to 11 bases. This CDR3 reads CASSPTDSNYGYTF. The CDR3 region has the DNA TGTGCCAGCAGCCCGACGGATTCTAACTATGGCTACACCTTC.

This clonotype was counted between two and nine times. This rearrangement joins TRBV12-3 or TRBV12-4 to TRBJ2-1, with 9 bases that match TRBD2. V was clipped by 0 bases and J by 2 bases; unmatched bases: 8. CDR3 length: 18 residues. The CDR3 nucleotides are TGTGCCAGCAGTTTAGCGCGGGCTAGCGGGGCAACCTACAATGAGCAGTTCTTC. Its protein product is CASSLARASGATYNEQFF.

This clonotype has ten or more counts. The chain couples TRBV20-1 to TRBJ2-5; 10 positions match TRBD2. V gave up 2 bases and J gave up 5 bases; unmatched junction bases: 8. The germline V gene encodes CDR1 DFQATT and CDR2 SNEGSKA (reference sequence). This CDR3 has 15 residues. The CDR3 protein is CSARLAGAPGETQYF. For the CDR3, the DNA is TGCAGTGCTAGACTAGCGGGGGCCCCGGGGGAGACCCAGTACTTC.

This clonotype occurred a few times. V is TRBV7-2 and J is TRBJ2-5; D call uncertain. This CDR3 is built from 13 residues. Per the germline V gene, CDR1 is SGHTA and CDR2 is FQGNSA. Trimming took 2 bases from V and 2 from J, leaving 6 bases between them. The CDR3 DNA sequence: TGTGCCAGCAGCTTATGGCTGCAAGAGACCCAGTACTTC. Encoded protein: CASSLWLQETQYF. Together with reference TRBV7-2 and TRBJ2-5, the CDR3 gives the full variable domain: GAGVSQSPSNKVTEKGKDVELRCDPISGHTALYWYRQSLGQGLEFLIYFQGNSAPDKSGLPSDRFSAERTGGSVSTLTIQRTQQEDSAVYLCASSLWLQETQYFGPGTRLLVL.

This chain joins TRBV20-1 and TRBJ1-5; D is uncertain. This CDR3 contains 13 residues. The germline V gene has CDR1 DFQATT and CDR2 SNEGSKA (reference sequence). Trimming took 6 bases from V and 1 from J, leaving 10 bases between them. The CDR3 bases are TGCAGTGCCCCGGCGGGGAGCAATCAGCCCCAGCATTTT. This sequence encodes CSAPAGSNQPQHF.